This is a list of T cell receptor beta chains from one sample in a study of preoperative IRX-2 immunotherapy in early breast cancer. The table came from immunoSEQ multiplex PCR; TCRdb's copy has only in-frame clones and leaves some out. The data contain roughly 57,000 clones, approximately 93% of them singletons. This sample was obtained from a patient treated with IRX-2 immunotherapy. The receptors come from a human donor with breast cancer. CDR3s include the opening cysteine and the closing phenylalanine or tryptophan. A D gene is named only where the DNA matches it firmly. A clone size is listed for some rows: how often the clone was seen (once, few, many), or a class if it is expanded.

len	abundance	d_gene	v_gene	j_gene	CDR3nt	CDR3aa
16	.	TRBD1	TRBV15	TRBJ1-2	TGTGCCACCAGCAGAGGAGCGTCAGGGCAGGGGGGAGGCTACACCTTC	CATSRGASGQGGGYTF
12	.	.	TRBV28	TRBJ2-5	TGTGCCAGCAGTGCCAACTTAGAAACCCAGTACTTC	CASSANLETQYF
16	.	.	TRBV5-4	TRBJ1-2	TGTGCCAGCAGCTTGGGCCTGGACACAGCTAACTATGGCTACACCTTC	CASSLGLDTANYGYTF
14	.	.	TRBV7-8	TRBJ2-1	TGTGCCAGCAGCCTGAACAAGGGGTGGTCGGAGCAGTTCTTC	CASSLNKGWSEQFF
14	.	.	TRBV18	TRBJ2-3	TGTGCCAGCTTTACTAGGGTCGGCACAGATACGCAGTATTTT	CASFTRVGTDTQYF
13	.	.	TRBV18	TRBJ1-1	TGTGCCAGCTCAGTAGCACACAACACTGAAGCTTTCTTT	CASSVAHNTEAFF
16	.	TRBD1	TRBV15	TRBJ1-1	TGTGCCACCAGCACTGGGACAGGGCGGGCTTACACTGAAGCTTTCTTT	CATSTGTGRAYTEAFF
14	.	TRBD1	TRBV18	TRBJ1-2	TGTGCCAGCTCACCCGAACAGGGGGCGAACGGCTACACCTTC	CASSPEQGANGYTF
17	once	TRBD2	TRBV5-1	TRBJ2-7	TGCGCCAGCAGCTTGGGAGGGCGCGGGAGGGCCGGGAACGAGCAGTACTTC	CASSLGGRGRAGNEQYF
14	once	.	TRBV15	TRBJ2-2	TGTGCCACCAGGGGATCCCCCTTCAGCGGGGAGCTGTTTTTT	CATRGSPFSGELFF
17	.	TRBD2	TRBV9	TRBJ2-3	TGTGCCAGCAGCGTAGTGGGACTAGCGGGGGGGCGGGATACGCAGTATTTT	CASSVVGLAGGRDTQYF
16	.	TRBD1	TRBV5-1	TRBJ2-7	TGCGCCAGCAGCCAAGGACAGGGGGCGATTGTCTACGAGCAGTACTTC	CASSQGQGAIVYEQYF
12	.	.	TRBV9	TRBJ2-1	TGTGCCAGCAGCCGAGGCCTCGCTGAGCAGTTCTTC	CASSRGLAEQFF
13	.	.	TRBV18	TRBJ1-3	TGTGCCAGCTCACAGAGCTCTGGAAACACCATATATTTT	CASSQSSGNTIYF
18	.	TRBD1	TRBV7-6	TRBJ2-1	TGTGCCAGCAGCTTGTACAGGGGGCTAAGTCTAGTAAGCGCTGAGCAGTTCTTC	CASSLYRGLSLVSAEQFF
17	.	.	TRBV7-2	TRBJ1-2	TGTGCCAGCAGCTTAGTGTCGACAGCAACTACTAACTATGGCTACACCTTC	CASSLVSTATTNYGYTF
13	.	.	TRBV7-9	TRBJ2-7	TGTGCCAGCAGCGAAACCCGATCCTACGAGCAGTACTTC	CASSETRSYEQYF
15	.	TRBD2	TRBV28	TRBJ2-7	TGTGCCAGCAGTCCCTTCTCGGGGGGGACCTACGAGCAGTACTTC	CASSPFSGGTYEQYF
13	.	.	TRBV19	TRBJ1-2	TGTGCCAGTAGTATAGCCCAGCGGGGAGGCTACACCTTC	CASSIAQRGGYTF
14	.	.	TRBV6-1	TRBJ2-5	TGTGCCAGCAGGGGCAGGTTGATTGGAGAGACCCAGTACTTC	CASRGRLIGETQYF
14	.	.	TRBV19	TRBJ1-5	TGTGCCAGTAGTACAAGACAAGGCTGGCAGCCCCAGCATTTT	CASSTRQGWQPQHF
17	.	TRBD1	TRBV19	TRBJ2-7	TGTGCCAGTAACTCTCCCCGGGACAGGGTCGTTTTTCGCGAGCAGTACTTC	CASNSPRDRVVFREQYF
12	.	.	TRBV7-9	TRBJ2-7	TGTGCCAGCAGCTTAGTCCAGTACGAGCAGTACTTC	CASSLVQYEQYF
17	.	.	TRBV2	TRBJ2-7	TGTGCCAGCAGTGGGATCTCCCGGGACTCCTTTTCCTACGAGCAGTACTTC	CASSGISRDSFSYEQYF
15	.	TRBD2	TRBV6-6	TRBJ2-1	TGTGCCAGCAGATCCGGGACTAGCGGAAACAATGAGCAGTTCTTC	CASRSGTSGNNEQFF
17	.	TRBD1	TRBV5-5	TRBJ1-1	TGTGCCAGCAGCCCATCCATCCACAGGGGAGTCGGCACTGAAGCTTTCTTT	CASSPSIHRGVGTEAFF
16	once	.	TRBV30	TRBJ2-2	TGTGCCTGGAGTGATCCTGGAGTACCATTTGGGGGGGAGCTGTTTTTT	CAWSDPGVPFGGELFF
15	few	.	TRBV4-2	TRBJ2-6	TGTGCCAGCACCCGGACTGAATCTGGGGCCAACGTCCTGACTTTC	CASTRTESGANVLTF
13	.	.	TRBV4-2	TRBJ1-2	TGTGCCAGCAGCCAAGTTAGTCTCTATGGCTACACCTTC	CASSQVSLYGYTF
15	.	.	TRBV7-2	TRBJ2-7	TGTGCCAGCAGCTTAGAGGGGGGGGCGCGAGGTGAGCAGTACTTC	CASSLEGGARGEQYF
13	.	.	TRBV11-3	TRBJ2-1	TGTGCCAGCAGCTTAGAGGTCGGCGGAGAGCAGTTCTTC	CASSLEVGGEQFF
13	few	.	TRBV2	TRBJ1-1	TGTGCCAGCAGCGCACAGGAGAACACTGAAGCTTTCTTT	CASSAQENTEAFF
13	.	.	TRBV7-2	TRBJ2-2	TGTGCCAGCAGAAGGGGGGGTCCCGGGGAGCTGTTTTTT	CASRRGGPGELFF
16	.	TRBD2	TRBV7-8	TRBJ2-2	TGTGCCAGCAGCACGAGACTAGCGGGGGGTGTCGGGGAGCTGTTTTTT	CASSTRLAGGVGELFF
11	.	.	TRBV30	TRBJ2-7	TGTGCCTGGAGTCACGGCTACGAGCAGTACTTC	CAWSHGYEQYF
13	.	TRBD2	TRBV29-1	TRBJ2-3	TGCAGCGGAACTAGCGGGGGCACAGATACGCAGTATTTT	CSGTSGGTDTQYF
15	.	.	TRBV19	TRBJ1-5	TGTGCCAGTAGTCTGCTGGGGGGCAGTGCCTTCCCCCAGCATTTT	CASSLLGGSAFPQHF
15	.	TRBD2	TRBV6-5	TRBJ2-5	TGTGCCAGCAGTTACAACGCGGGGGGCCACGAGACCCAGTACTTC	CASSYNAGGHETQYF
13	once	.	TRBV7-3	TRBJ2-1	TGTGCCAGCAGCTTACAACTAGACGGGAGTAGGATCTTC	CASSLQLDGSRIF
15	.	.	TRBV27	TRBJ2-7	TGTGCCAGCTTAGTGTGGGGCGCTGGTGGCTACGAGCAGTACTTC	CASLVWGAGGYEQYF
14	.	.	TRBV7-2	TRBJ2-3	TGTGCCAGCAGCCCGGACACCTACACAGATACGCAGTATTTT	CASSPDTYTDTQYF
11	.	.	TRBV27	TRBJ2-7	TGTGCCAGCAGTTCGGAATACGAGCAGTACTTC	CASSSEYEQYF
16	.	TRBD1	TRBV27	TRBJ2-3	TGTGCCAGCAGTTTTATCGGGACAGGTGGCACAGATACGCAGTATTTT	CASSFIGTGGTDTQYF